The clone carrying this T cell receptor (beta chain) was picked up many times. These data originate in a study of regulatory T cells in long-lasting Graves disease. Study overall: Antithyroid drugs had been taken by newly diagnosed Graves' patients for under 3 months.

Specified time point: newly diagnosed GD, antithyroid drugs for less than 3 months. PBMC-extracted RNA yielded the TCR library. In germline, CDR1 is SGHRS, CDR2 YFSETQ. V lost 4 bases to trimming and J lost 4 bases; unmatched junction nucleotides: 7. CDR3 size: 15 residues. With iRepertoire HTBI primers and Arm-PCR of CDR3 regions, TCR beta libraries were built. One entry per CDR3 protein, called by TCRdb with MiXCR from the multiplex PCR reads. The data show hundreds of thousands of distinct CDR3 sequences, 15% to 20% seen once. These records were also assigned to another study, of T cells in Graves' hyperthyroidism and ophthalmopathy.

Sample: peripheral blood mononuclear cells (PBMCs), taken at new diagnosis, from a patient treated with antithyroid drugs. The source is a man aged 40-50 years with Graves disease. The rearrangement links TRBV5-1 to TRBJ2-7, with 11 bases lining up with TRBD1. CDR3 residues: CASSAGQGGRYEQYF. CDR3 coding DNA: TGCGCCAGCAGCGCGGGACAGGGGGGAAGGTACGAGCAGTACTTC.